This T cell receptor beta chain derives from a study of T cell changes during pregnancy in multiple sclerosis. Libraries were prepared by immunoSEQ multiplex PCR; TCRdb keeps only in-frame clonotypes and omits some of them. The table shows about 92,000 clones, with 92% occurring only once. Trimming pared 5 bases from V and 1 base from J, leaving 15 bases between. The CDR3 loop spans 15 amino acids. The V gene's germline CDR1 is MDHEN and CDR2 SYDVKM. This TCR was recovered from a female donor with multiple sclerosis, enrolled in a pregnancy study. This sample comprised peripheral blood, obtained in the first trimester of pregnancy. This sequence joins TRBV28 and TRBJ2-7, with D perhaps matching TRBD1 (6 bases). The CDR3 sequence: CASSTQGSVSYEQYF. CDR3 bases: TGTGCCAGCAGTACTCAGGGGAGCGTTTCCTACGAGCAGTACTTC.